The present TCR beta chain was sequenced within a study of blood T cell repertoires in COVID-19. Study-wide background: Collection of acute and convalescent COVID-19 samples took place in the United States, Italy and Spain. T cells, B-cell-depleted T cells, or PBMCs supplied cDNA or gDNA.

Per germline, CDR1 MNHEY and CDR2 SVGEGT. Trimming took off 3 bases at V and 2 bases at J, with 8 bases between the two ends. This CDR3 is 14 amino acids long. Under the authors' procedure: Counts of nucleated cells, estimated from reference gene primer amplification, were obtained. Only in-frame clones appear in the TCRdb table, and some are missing; sequencing was by immunoSEQ multiplex PCR. Clonal size and the V and J genes are those of that table, whereas D and trimming came from the DNA. The sample has 340,000 or so clones; around 83% are singletons. Sequenced sample: peripheral blood. The chain carries TRBV6-2 or TRBV6-3 and TRBJ2-1; D is uncertain. The clonotype was recovered from a man aged 25-45 years with active or convalescent COVID-19. The CDR3 region has the DNA TGTGCCAGCAGTTATTCCCTTACCTACAATGAGCAGTTCTTC. Its protein product is CASSYSLTYNEQFF.